This paragraph reports one T cell receptor (beta chain). Germline values: CDR1 KGHSH, CDR2 LQKENI. V dropped 0 bases and J dropped 11 bases, with 15 bases sitting between them. The CDR3 is 14 residues long. This record belongs to a study of shared clonotypes between healthy human individuals. Method: immunoSEQ multiplex PCR; TCRdb's copy keeps in-frame clones and lacks some. Of about 490,000 clones listed, 70% to 80% are singletons. This sequence was found in a woman in her forties in good health. Some clones in this sample may be carry-over from other donors' samples. This chain uses TRBV18 with TRBJ2-3; maybe TRBD2 (5 bases). The sample taken for sequencing was PBMCs. The chain's CDR3 is CASSPPDFPWGQYF. As DNA, the CDR3 is TGTGCCAGCTCACCACCGGACTTTCCCTGGGGGCAGTATTTT.